These 5 T cell receptor beta chains were sequenced from one sample in a study of blood T cell repertoires in COVID-19. The assay was immunoSEQ multiplex PCR, and TCRdb's table has in-frame clones only and misses some. The sample has around 190,000 clones; about 82% are singletons. Sequencing was carried out using PBMCs or T cells enriched from blood (not recorded which). The receptors were gathered from a man aged 40-55 years with acute COVID-19.

This chain uses TRBV28 with TRBJ1-4, with 7 bases matching TRBD1. The CDR3 is made up of 15 amino acids. Trimming at V came to 5 bases and at J to 4 bases, leaving 7 bases not matched to a gene. Per the germline V gene, CDR1 is MDHEN and CDR2 is SYDVKM. CDR3 coding DNA: TGTGCCAGCAGTAGCTACAGGGGAATTAATGAAAAACTGTTTTTT. Translation: CASSSYRGINEKLFF.

The rearrangement uses TRBV7-3 and TRBJ2-3, with 9 bases aligning to TRBD2. V gave up 0 bases and J gave up 3 bases; unmatched junction bases: 10. The CDR3 totals 18 residues. Germline loops: CDR1 SGHTA, CDR2 FQGTGA. The CDR3 protein is CASSLTGGAAGGTDTQYF. Here the CDR3 DNA reads TGTGCCAGCAGCTTAACGGGCGGAGCAGCGGGAGGTACAGATACGCAGTATTTT.

J is TRBJ2-3 and V is TRBV7-8; 7 positions match TRBD2. V gave up 5 bases and J gave up 6 bases; unmatched junction bases: 2. Germline V gene sequence: CDR1 SGHVS, CDR2 FQNEAQ. The CDR3 spans 12 residues. The CDR3 DNA is TGTGCCAGCAGCCGCGGGGGTGATACGCAGTATTTT. Translated, it gives CASSRGGDTQYF.

The V and J genes are TRBV19 and TRBJ2-1; TRBD2 aligns across 12 bases. Germline CDR1 is LNHDA and CDR2 is SQIVND (reference sequence). The trim removed 5 bases at V and 16 bases at J, leaving 15 bases unmatched. The CDR3 spans 15 residues. This chain's CDR3 is CASSGVGLAGRYRFF. CDR3 sequence (DNA): TGTGCCAGTAGTGGGGTCGGACTAGCGGGAAGGTACCGATTCTTC.

J is TRBJ2-1 and V is TRBV3-1 (or the pseudogene TRBV3-2); 8 nucleotides line up with TRBD2. The junction had 6 bases not matched to a gene; V was cut back by 1 base and J by 7 bases. CDR3 size: 15 residues. Germline-derived CDR1 and CDR2 are LGHDT and YNNKEL (reference sequence). CDR3 residues: CASSQALAESNEQFF. CDR3 sequence (DNA): TGTGCCAGCAGCCAAGCACTAGCGGAGTCAAATGAGCAGTTCTTC.